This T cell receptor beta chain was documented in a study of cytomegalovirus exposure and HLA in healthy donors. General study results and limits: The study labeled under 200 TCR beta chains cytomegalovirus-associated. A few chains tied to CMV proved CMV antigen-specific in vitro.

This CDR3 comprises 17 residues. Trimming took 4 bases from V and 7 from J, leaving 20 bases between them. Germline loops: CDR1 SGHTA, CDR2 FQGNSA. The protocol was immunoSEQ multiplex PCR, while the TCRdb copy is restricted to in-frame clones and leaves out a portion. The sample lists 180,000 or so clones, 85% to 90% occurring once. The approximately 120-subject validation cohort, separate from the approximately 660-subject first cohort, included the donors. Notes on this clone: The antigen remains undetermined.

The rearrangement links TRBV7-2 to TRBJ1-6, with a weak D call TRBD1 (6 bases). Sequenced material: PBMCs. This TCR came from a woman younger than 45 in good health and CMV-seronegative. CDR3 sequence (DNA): TGTGCCAGCAGCTCCAGCTTTAGACAGGTCTTGAATTCACCCCTCCACTTT. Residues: CASSSSFRQVLNSPLHF.